This T cell receptor (beta chain) is drawn from a study of blood T cell repertoires in COVID-19. Study-level background: T cells, B-cell-depleted T cells, or PBMCs supplied cDNA or gDNA.

This CDR3 region has 14 residues. CDR1 is WSHSY, CDR2 SAAADI, per germline. Trimming took 5 bases from V and 2 from J; bases not matched to a gene: 2. The repertoire was sequenced with immunoSEQ multiplex PCR; TCRdb's copy has only in-frame clones and lacks some. The table shows about 280,000 clones, with approximately 86% occurring only once. Sequencing input: peripheral blood. This chain links TRBV10-2 with TRBJ1-3; TRBD1 matches at 8 bases. This receptor was taken from a young man with active or convalescent COVID-19. The CDR3 reads CASSSQGAGNTIYF. The CDR3, as DNA: TGCGCCAGCAGTTCACAGGGGGCTGGAAACACCATATATTTT.